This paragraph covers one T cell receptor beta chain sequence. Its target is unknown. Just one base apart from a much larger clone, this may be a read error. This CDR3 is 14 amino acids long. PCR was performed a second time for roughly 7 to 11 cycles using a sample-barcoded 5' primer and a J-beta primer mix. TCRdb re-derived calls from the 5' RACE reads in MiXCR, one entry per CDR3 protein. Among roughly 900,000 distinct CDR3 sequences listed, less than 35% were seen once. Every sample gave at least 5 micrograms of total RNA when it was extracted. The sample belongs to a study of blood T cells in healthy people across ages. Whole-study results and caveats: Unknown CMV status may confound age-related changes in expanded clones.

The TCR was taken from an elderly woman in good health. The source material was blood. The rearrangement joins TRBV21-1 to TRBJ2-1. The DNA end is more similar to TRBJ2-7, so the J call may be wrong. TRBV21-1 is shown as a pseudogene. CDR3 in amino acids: CASSKGCKLNEQYF. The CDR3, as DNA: TGTGCCAGCAGCAAAGGCTGTAAACTCAATGAGCAGTACTTC.